The source of this T cell receptor beta chain is a study of PD-L1 blockade in urothelial cancer. The wider study: Males with urothelial cancer arising in the bladder constituted about 90% of the roughly 30 patients.

CDR1 MNHNS and CDR2 SASEGT come from the germline V gene. The V end was cut by 4 bases, the J end by 7 bases, with 10 bases between. The length of the CDR3 is 12 residues. The sample's time point: peripheral blood 6 weeks after treatment start. Some clones are missing from TCRdb's copy, which holds only in-frame ones; the method was immunoSEQ multiplex PCR. The table lists about 48,000 clones, more than 80% of them singletons, with 8.8% in the top ten. The receptor was derived from a man in his sixties or seventies with urothelial cancer. The input for sequencing was PBMCs, taken around atezolizumab (anti-PD-L1) treatment. The rearrangement uses TRBV6-1 and TRBJ2-5; D remains unclear. CDR3 sequence: CASSGPLRTQYF. CDR3 nucleotides: TGTGCCAGCAGTGGGCCCTTAAGGACCCAGTACTTC.